The next 10 T cell receptor beta chains were all read from a single sample in a study of cytomegalovirus exposure and HLA in healthy donors (dated by TCRdb to about 2017). The method behind the library was the immunoSEQ multiplex PCR assay. A mixture of 60 forward primers for TCR Vbeta segments and 13 reverse primers for TCR Jbeta segments was used in the multiplex PCR. Here the immuneACCESS table is served through TCRdb, limited to in-frame sequences with V and J called. Missing clones are a known gap in these copies; in checked studies unresolved V genes cover under half, and the rest lacks a known reason. In all, the sample holds around 300,000 clones, and around 66% of those were seen once. In total, the top ten clones hold around 2.3% of the sample. The sequencing sample was made of PBMCs. The receptor source for this set is a female donor in good health and CMV-seronegative.

The V call is TRBV10-3, the J call TRBJ1-3; 7 bases are shared with TRBD1. CDR1 is ENHRY and CDR2 is SYGVKD in the germline V gene. V was clipped by 5 bases and J by 3 bases; unmatched bases: 10. The CDR3 extends over 16 amino acids. DNA for the CDR3: TGTGCCATCAGTCGGGGGACAGTCACCGTTGGAAACACCATATATTTT. Translation: CAISRGTVTVGNTIYF.

This clone showed up just a few times. The germline gene is not matched at one end of the junction; a read error may be the cause. The same CDR3 can be traced to other DNA sequences in this sample. The rearrangement joins TRBV7-9 to TRBJ2-7; 7 bases align to TRBD2. Germline CDR1 reads SEHNR; CDR2 reads FQNEAQ (reference sequence). This CDR3 is 14 amino acids long. The CDR3 DNA sequence: TGTTCCAGCAGCTTAGGCGGGAGCTCCTACGAGCAGTACTTC. Its translation is CSSSLGGSSYEQYF.

The chain joins TRBV15 to TRBJ2-1; 8 bases line up with TRBD2. CDR1 is LNHNV, CDR2 YYDKDF, per germline (reference sequence). Losses at the gene ends were 5 bases for V and 8 bases for J; bases not matched to a gene: 14. The CDR3 extends over 16 amino acids. The CDR3 reads CATSVPLAASVDEQFF. CDR3 sequence (DNA): TGTGCCACCAGCGTGCCACTAGCGGCCTCGGTCGATGAGCAGTTCTTC.

This clone occurred once. This rearrangement joins TRBV27 to TRBJ2-3; tentatively, D is TRBD2 (6 bases). V was clipped by 3 bases and J by 0 bases, with 13 bases between them. The CDR3 sequence is 16 residues long. Germline V CDR1 and CDR2: MNHEY, SMNVEV (reference sequence). CDR3 in DNA: TGTGCCAGCAGTTTCCGGAGGGTTGGTAGCACAGATACGCAGTATTTT. Translated: CASSFRRVGSTDTQYF.

This chain links TRBV28 with TRBJ1-1, with 12 nucleotides matching TRBD1. This CDR3 is 13 amino acids long. V trimming: 8 bases; J trimming: 5 bases; junction bases outside the gene matches: 3. Germline V CDR1 and CDR2: MDHEN, SYDVKM. CDR3 loop: CASRDRGRTEAFF. The CDR3 DNA sequence: TGTGCCAGCCGGGACAGGGGGCGGACTGAAGCTTTCTTT.

This chain uses TRBV2 with TRBJ2-2; 8 positions agree with TRBD2. The CDR3 loop spans 14 amino acids. Per the germline V gene, CDR1 is SNHLY and CDR2 is FYNNEI. The J segment lost 4 bases and the V segment lost 4 bases, leaving 2 bases of the junction unmatched. CDR3 protein: CASSGTSGTGELFF. CDR3 bases: TGTGCCAGCAGTGGTACTAGCGGCACCGGGGAGCTGTTTTTT.

To note about this clone: One end of the junction fails to match germline, which may point to a read error. The chain uses TRBV7-9 and TRBJ1-5; 7 bases are a match to TRBD1. Germline lookup yields CDR1 SEHNR and CDR2 FQNEAQ (reference sequence). The CDR3 contains 17 residues. The CDR3 sequence is CSSSLVGGTVGGQPQHF. The CDR3 coding sequence is TGTTCCAGCAGCTTAGTCGGAGGGACAGTTGGCGGTCAGCCCCAGCATTTT.

V is TRBV6-5 and J is TRBJ1-2; tentatively, D is TRBD1 (6 bases). CDR1 and CDR2 (germline): MNHEY, SVGAGI. V gave up 0 bases and J gave up 8 bases, with 16 bases separating them. The CDR3 is 15 residues long. The CDR3 nucleotides are TGTGCCAGCAGTTACTCATGGGGGCCGACCAAGGGCTACACCTTC. Amino acid sequence: CASSYSWGPTKGYTF.

The chain employs TRBV15 and TRBJ2-7; D gene uncertain. Germline V gene sequence: CDR1 LNHNV, CDR2 YYDKDF (reference sequence). Trimming left V 2 bases short and J 3 bases short, with 8 bases between. The CDR3 runs to 13 residues. The CDR3 protein is CATSRTPSYEQYF. The CDR3 region has the DNA TGTGCCACCAGCAGAACGCCTAGCTACGAGCAGTACTTC.

This clone was found once. The rearrangement joins TRBV9 to TRBJ2-2; D is unclear. There are 13 residues in the CDR3. The ends were cut back, 2 bases at V and 4 bases at J, with 6 bases in the middle. Germline CDR1 reads SGDLS; CDR2 reads YYNGEE. The CDR3, as DNA: TGTGCCAGCAGCGTGTACAGCACCGGGGAGCTGTTTTTT. This sequence encodes CASSVYSTGELFF.